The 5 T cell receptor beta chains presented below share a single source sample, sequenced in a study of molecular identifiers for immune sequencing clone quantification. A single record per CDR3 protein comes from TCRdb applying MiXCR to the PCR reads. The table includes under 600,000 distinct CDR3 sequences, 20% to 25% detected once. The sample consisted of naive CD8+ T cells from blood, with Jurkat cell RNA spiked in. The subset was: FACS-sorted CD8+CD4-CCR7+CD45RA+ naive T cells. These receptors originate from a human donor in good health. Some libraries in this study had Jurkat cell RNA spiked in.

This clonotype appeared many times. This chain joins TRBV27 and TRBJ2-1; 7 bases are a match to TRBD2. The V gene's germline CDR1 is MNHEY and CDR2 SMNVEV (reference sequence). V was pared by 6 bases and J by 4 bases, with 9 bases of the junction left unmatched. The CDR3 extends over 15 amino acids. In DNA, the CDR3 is TGTGCCAGCAGGAGCGGGGCGCCTACATACAATGAGCAGTTCTTC. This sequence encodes CASRSGAPTYNEQFF.

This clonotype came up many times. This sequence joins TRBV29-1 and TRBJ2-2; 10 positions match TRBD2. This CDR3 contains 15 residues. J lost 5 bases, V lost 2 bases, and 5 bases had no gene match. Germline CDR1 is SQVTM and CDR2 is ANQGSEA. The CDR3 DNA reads TGCAGCGTTGAACGAGGAGCGGGAGGGACCGGGGAGCTGTTTTTT. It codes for CSVERGAGGTGELFF.

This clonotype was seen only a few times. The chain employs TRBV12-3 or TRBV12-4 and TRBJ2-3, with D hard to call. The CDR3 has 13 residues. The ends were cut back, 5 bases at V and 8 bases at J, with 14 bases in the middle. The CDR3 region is CASSPWIWGTQYF. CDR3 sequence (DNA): TGTGCCAGCAGTCCCTGGATTTGGGGTACGCAGTATTTT.

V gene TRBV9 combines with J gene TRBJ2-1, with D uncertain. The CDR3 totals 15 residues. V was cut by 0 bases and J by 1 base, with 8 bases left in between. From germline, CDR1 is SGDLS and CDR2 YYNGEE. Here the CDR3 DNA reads TGTGCCAGCAGCGTAGGGGGTGATTCCTACAATGAGCAGTTCTTC. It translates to CASSVGGDSYNEQFF.

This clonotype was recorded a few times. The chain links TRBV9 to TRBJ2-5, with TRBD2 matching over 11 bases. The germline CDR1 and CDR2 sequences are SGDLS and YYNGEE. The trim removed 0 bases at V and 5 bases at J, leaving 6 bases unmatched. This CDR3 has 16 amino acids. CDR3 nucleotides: TGTGCCAGCAGCGTAGGACTAGCGGGGTCCGGGGAGACCCAGTACTTC. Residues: CASSVGLAGSGETQYF.